This T cell receptor beta chain was obtained from a study of blood T cell repertoires in COVID-19. Overall study: Sites across the United States, Italy and Spain contributed samples from acute and convalescent COVID-19. T cells, B-cell-depleted T cells, or PBMCs supplied cDNA or gDNA.

V lost 4 bases and J 6 bases, leaving 20 bases between the germline ends. In germline, CDR1 is SGDLS, CDR2 YYNGEE. This CDR3 has 16 amino acids. Per the original data handling: Nucleated cell counts were estimated from reference gene primer amplification. Method: immunoSEQ multiplex PCR; TCRdb's copy keeps in-frame clones and lacks some. D and trimming come from the DNA, and the V and J calls and clone size come from that table. The data contain around 60,000 clones, around 90% of them singletons. This chain connects TRBV9 to TRBJ2-1; no reliable D call. The TCR comes from a man in his sixties with acute or convalescent COVID-19. The sample taken for sequencing was peripheral blood. CDR3 residues: CASSSLSGLTPNEQFF. The CDR3 DNA follows: TGTGCCAGCAGCTCCCTCTCCGGTCTCACCCCCAATGAGCAGTTCTTC.